The T cell receptor (beta chain) under discussion was sequenced for a study of Tregs in tolerant kidney transplant recipients. Study-level findings and limits: Activated donor B cell expansion appeared to reveal the most relevant donor-specific TCRbeta repertoire.

The CDR3 is 13 amino acids. The ends lost 6 bases at V and 3 bases at J; junction bases unmatched: 6. CDR1 is SQVTM, CDR2 ANQGSEA, per germline. Concerning this clone: As yet, its antigen is unknown.

Here immunoSEQ multiplex PCR was the method, and the copy in TCRdb shows in-frame clones only, minus some. The sample lists some 110,000 clones, around 91% occurring once. The specimen sequenced was CD4+ T cells from blood. The chain links TRBV29-1 to TRBJ2-7, with 9 bases lining up with TRBD1. This TCR was sampled from a human donor in good health. CDR3 sequence reads: CSVEPGQGYEQYF. In DNA, the CDR3 is TGCAGCGTAGAACCGGGACAGGGCTACGAGCAGTACTTC.